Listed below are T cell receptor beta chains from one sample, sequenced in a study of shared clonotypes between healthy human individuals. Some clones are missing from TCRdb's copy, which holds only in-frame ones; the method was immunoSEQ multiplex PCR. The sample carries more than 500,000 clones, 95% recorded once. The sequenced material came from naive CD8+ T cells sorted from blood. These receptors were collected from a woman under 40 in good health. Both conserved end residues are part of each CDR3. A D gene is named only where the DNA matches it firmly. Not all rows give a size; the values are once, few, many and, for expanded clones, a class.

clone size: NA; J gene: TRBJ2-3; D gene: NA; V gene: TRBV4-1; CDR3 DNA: TGCGCCAGCAGCCAACGGGTGAGAACAGATACGCAGTATTTT; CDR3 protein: CASSQRVRTDTQYF
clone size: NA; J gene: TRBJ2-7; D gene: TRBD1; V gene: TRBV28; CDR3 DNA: TGTGCCAGCGGGACAGGGCAAGAGGTGAGCTCCTACGAGCAGTACTTC; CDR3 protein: CASGTGQEVSSYEQYF
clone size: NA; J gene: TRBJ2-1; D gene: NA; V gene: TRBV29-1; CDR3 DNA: TGCAGCGTTGAAGATCCGAGTCATGAGCAGTTCTTC; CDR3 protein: CSVEDPSHEQFF
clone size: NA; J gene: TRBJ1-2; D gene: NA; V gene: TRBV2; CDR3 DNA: TGTGCCAGCAGTGATCCTGGTGGCTACACCTTC; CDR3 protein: CASSDPGGYTF
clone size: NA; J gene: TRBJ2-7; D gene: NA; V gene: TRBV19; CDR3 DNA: TGTGCCAGTAGTTATCCAGGGGTCTACGAGCAGTACTTC; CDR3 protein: CASSYPGVYEQYF
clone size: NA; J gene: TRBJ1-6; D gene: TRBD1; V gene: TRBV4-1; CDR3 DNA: TGCGCCAGCAGCCAATCCGACAGGGGGAATTCACCCCTCCACTTT; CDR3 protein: CASSQSDRGNSPLHF
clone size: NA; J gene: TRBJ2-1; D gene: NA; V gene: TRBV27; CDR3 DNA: TGTGCCAGCAGATCAGGGTACAATGAGCAGTTCTTC; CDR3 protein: CASRSGYNEQFF
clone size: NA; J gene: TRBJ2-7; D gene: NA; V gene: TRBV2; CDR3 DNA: TGTGCCAGCAGTGCCTCTTGGGACGGACCCCACGAGCAGTACTTC; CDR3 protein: CASSASWDGPHEQYF
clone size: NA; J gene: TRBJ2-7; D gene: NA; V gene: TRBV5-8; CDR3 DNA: TGTGCCAGCAGCGGCGCCTATCCCTACGAGCAGTACTTC; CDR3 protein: CASSGAYPYEQYF
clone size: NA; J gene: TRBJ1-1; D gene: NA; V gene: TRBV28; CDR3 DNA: TGTGCCAGCAGTTTAGTAGGTCGGAACACTGAAGCTTTCTTT; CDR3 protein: CASSLVGRNTEAFF
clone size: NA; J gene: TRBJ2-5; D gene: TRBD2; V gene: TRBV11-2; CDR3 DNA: TGTGCCAGCAGCTTATCGGTTGGTCTAGCGGGAGTTTTTTCGGAGACCCAGTACTTC; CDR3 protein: CASSLSVGLAGVFSETQYF
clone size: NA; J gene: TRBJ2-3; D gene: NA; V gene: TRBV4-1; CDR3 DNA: TGCGCCAGCAGCCAAGATCGCGAGGGATTCACAGATACGCAGTATTTT; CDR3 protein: CASSQDREGFTDTQYF
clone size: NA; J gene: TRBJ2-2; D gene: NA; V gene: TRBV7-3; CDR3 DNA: TGTGCCAGCAGCCCCGGGTACACCGGGGAGCTGTTTTTT; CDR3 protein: CASSPGYTGELFF
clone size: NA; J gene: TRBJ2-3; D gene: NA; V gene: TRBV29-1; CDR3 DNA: TGCAGCGTCGAGTCGTATCCGGCAGGACCTAGCACAGATACGCAGTATTTT; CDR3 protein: CSVESYPAGPSTDTQYF
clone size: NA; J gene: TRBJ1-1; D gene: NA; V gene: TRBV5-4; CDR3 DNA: TGTGCCAGCAGCGGACCTTCCCGCCCTGAAGCTTTCTTT; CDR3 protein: CASSGPSRPEAFF
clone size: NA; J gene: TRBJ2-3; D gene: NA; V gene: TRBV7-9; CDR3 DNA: TGTGCCAGCAGAGGGTTAGATACGCAGTATTTT; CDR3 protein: CASRGLDTQYF
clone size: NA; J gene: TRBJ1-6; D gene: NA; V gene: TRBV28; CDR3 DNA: TGTGCCAGCAGTTTGTTCGGAGAAGATAATTCACCCCTCCACTTT; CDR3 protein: CASSLFGEDNSPLHF
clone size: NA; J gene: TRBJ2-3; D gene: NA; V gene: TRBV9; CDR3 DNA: TGTGCCAGCAGCGTACCTAGTCCAACAGATACGCAGTATTTT; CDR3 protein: CASSVPSPTDTQYF
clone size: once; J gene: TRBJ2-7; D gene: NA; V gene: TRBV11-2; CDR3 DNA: TGTGCCAGCAGCTTACGGGGGAATCGAGAGCAGTACTTC; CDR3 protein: CASSLRGNREQYF
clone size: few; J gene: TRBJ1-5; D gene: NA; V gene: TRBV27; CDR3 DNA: TGTGCCAGCAGTTTAAGGCAGAGCAATCAGCCCCAGCATTTT; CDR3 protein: CASSLRQSNQPQHF
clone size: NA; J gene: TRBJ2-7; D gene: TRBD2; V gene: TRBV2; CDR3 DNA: TGTGCCAGCAGTGAAAGGGAGGGGAAAGACTACGAGCAGTACTTC; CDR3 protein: CASSEREGKDYEQYF
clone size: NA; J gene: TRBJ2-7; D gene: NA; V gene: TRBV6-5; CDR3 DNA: TGTGCCAGCAGGGATAGGACCTCCGGCGAGCAGTACTTC; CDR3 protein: CASRDRTSGEQYF
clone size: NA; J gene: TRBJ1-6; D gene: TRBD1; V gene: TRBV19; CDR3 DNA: TGTGCCAGTGGGCAGGGGGGAGGCTCACCCCTCCACTTT; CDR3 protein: CASGQGGGSPLHF
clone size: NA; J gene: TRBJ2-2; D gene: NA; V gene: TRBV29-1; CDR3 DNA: TGCAGCGTTGAAGCCCGAGGGGGGACCGGGGAGCTGTTTTTT; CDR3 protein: CSVEARGGTGELFF
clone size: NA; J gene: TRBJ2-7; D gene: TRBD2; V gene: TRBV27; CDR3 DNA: TGTGCCAGCAGTCTGGTCGGAGCGGGAGGCTCCTACGAGCAGTACTTC; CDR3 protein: CASSLVGAGGSYEQYF
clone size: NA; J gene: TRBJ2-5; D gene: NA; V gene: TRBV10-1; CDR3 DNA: TGCGCCAGCAGTGAATCCACCAAGACTAGCCAAGAGACCCAGTACTTC; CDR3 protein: CASSESTKTSQETQYF
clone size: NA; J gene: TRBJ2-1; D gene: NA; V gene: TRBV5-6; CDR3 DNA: TGTGCCAGCAGCTTTATCGGCGGTCGAGACAATGAGCAGTTCTTC; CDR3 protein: CASSFIGGRDNEQFF
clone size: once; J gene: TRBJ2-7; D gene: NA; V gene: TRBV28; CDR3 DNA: TGTGCCAGCAGTTTACAGGGAGAAACCTACGAGCAGTACTTC; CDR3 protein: CASSLQGETYEQYF
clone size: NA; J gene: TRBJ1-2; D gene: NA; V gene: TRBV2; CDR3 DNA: TGTGCCAGTATCGACAGGCCGGACGGCTACACCTTC; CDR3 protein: CASIDRPDGYTF
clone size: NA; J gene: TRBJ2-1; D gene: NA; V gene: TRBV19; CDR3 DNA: TGTGCCAGTAGTCTCTGGGACAATGAGCAGTTCTTC; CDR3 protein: CASSLWDNEQFF
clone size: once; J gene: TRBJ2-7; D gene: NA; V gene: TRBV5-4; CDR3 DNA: TGTGCCAGCACCAAGATGGGCTACGAGCAGTACTTC; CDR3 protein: CASTKMGYEQYF